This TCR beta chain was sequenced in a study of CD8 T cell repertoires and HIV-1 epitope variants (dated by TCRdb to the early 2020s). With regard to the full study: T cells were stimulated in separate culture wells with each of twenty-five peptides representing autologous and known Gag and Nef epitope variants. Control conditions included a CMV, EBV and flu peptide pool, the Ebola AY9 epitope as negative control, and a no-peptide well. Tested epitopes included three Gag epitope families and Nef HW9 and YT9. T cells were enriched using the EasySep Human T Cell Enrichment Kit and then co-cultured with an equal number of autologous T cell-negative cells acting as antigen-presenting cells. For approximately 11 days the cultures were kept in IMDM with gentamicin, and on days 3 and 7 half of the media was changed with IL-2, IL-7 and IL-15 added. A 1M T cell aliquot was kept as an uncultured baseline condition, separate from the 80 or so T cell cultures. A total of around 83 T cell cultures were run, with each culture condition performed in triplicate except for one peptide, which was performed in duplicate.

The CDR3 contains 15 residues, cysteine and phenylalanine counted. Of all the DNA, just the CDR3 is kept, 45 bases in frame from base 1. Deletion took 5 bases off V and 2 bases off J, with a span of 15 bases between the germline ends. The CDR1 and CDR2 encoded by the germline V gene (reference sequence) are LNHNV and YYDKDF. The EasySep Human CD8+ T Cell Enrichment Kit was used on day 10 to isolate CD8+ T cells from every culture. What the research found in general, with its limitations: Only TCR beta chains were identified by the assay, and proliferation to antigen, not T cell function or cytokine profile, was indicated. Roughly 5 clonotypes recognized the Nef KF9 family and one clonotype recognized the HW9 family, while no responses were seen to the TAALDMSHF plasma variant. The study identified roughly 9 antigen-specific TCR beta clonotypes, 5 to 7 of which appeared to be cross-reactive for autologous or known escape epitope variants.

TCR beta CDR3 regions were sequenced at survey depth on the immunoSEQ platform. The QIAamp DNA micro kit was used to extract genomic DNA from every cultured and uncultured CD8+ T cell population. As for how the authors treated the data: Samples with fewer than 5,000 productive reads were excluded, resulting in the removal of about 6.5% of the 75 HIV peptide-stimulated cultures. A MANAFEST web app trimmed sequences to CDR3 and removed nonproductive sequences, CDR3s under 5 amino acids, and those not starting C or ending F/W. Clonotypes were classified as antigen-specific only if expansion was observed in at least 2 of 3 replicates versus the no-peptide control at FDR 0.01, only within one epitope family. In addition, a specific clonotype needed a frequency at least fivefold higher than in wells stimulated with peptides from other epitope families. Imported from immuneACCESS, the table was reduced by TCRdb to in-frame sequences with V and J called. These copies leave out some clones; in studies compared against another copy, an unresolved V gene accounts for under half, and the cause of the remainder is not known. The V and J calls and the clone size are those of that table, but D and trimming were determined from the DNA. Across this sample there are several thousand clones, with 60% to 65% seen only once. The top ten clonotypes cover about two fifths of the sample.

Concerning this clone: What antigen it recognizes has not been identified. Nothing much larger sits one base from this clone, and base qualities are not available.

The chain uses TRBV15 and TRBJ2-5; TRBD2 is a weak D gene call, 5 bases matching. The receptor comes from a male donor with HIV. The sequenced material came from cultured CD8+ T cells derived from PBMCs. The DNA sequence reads TGTGCCACCAGCGAAGGAGGAGACCTTCAAGAGACCCAGTACTTC. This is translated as CATSEGGDLQETQYF.